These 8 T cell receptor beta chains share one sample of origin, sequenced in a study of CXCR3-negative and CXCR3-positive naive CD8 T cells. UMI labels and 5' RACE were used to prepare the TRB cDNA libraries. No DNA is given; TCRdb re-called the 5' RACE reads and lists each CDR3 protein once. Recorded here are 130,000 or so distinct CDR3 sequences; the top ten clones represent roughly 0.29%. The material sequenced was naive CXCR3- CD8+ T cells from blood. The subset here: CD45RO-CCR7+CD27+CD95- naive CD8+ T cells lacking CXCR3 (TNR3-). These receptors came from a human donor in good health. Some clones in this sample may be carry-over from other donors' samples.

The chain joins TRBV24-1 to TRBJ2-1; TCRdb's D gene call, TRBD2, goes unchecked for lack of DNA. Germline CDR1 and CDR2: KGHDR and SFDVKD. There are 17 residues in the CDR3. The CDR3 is CATSPAPGLAADNEQFF.

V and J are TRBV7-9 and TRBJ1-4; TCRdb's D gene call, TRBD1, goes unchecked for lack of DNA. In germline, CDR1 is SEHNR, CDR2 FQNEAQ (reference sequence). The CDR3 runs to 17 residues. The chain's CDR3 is CASADVGTGFANEKLFF. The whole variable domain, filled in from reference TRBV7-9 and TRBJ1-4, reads DTGVSQNPRHKITKRGQNVTFRCDPISEHNRLYWYRQTLGQGPEFLTYFQNEAQLEKSRLLSDRFSAERPKGSFSTLEIQRTEQGDSAMYLCASADVGTGFANEKLFFGSGTQLSVL.

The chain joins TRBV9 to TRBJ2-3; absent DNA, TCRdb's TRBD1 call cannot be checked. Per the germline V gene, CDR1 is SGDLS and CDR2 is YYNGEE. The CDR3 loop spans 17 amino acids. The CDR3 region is CASSDSSGVTHTDTQYF. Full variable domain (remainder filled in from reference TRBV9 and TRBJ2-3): DSGVTQTPKHLITATGQRVTLRCSPRSGDLSVYWYQQSLDQGLQFLIQYYNGEERAKGNILERFSAQQFPDLHSELNLSSLELGDSALYFCASSDSSGVTHTDTQYFGPGTRLTVL.

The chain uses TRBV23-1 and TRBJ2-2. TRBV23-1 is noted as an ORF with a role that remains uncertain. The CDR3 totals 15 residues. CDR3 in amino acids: CATTIDRANTGELFF.

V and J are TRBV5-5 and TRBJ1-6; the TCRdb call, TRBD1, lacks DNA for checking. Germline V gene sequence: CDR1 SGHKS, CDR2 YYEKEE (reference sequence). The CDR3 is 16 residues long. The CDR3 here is CASSYRQATLRSPLHF.

CDR3 sequence reads: CATGQTLNTEAFF. The chain uses TRBV19 and TRBJ1-1; TCRdb calls TRBD1, which cannot be checked without DNA. The CDR3 runs to 13 residues. The germline CDR1 and CDR2 sequences are LNHDA and SQIVND (reference sequence).

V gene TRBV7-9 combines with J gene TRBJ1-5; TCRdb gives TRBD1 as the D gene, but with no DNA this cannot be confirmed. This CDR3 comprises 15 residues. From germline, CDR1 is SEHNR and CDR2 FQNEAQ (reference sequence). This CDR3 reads CASSPGQRDSQPQHF.

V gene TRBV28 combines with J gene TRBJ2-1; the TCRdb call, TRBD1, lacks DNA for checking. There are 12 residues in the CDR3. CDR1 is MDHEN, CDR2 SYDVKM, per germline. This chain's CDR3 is CASSLFAGSKFF.